The 21 T cell receptor beta chains presented below share a single source sample, sequenced in a study of blood T cell repertoires in COVID-19. Generated by immunoSEQ multiplex PCR, the TCRdb table keeps only in-frame clones and is missing some. The sample lists about 210,000 clones, approximately 80% seen once, with 4.3% in the top ten. The sequencing sample was made of PBMCs or T cells enriched from blood (not recorded which). These receptors all come from a man aged 30 to 45 with acute COVID-19.

The chain employs TRBV5-1 and TRBJ2-1; 7 positions agree with TRBD1. The CDR3 covers 15 residues. In germline, CDR1 is SGHRS, CDR2 YFSETQ. The J segment lost 6 bases and the V segment lost 0 bases, leaving 6 bases of the junction unmatched. CDR3 region: CASSLEGALGNEQFF. In nucleotides, the CDR3 is TGCGCCAGCAGCTTGGAGGGGGCGCTGGGCAATGAGCAGTTCTTC.

The J gene is TRBJ1-5, the V gene TRBV6-6; TRBD1 is a possible D gene (5 bases). Looked up from germline, CDR1 is MNHNY and CDR2 is SVGAGI (reference sequence). The CDR3 is made up of 16 amino acids. V was shortened by 2 bases and J by 6 bases, with 17 bases between the two germline ends. CDR3 sequence: CASSYALQATGQPQHF. The CDR3 DNA reads TGTGCCAGCAGTTACGCGTTACAGGCTACGGGTCAGCCCCAGCATTTT.

This chain connects TRBV28 to TRBJ1-1; the D gene is possibly TRBD1 (6 bases). Germline V gives CDR1 MDHEN, CDR2 SYDVKM. CDR3 length: 16 residues. Trimming removed 2 bases at V and 5 bases at J, with 18 bases between. CDR3 region: CASSLPQGGMMTEAFF. The CDR3 region has the DNA TGTGCCAGCAGTTTACCCCAAGGGGGAATGATGACTGAAGCTTTCTTT. Filled out from reference TRBV28 and TRBJ1-1, the complete variable domain reads DVKVTQSSRYLVKRTGEKVFLECVQDMDHENMFWYRQDPGLGLRLIYFSYDVKMKEKGDIPEGYSVSREKKERFSLILESASTNQTSMYLCASSLPQGGMMTEAFFGQGTRLTVV.

The chain employs TRBV7-2 and TRBJ2-1; 7 nucleotides match TRBD1. This CDR3 spans 15 amino acids. V dropped 2 bases and J dropped 2; count of bases not matched to a gene: 3. Germline CDR1 reads SGHTA; CDR2 reads FQGNSA. CDR3 DNA sequence: TGTGCCAGCAGCTTAAACAGGGGCCCCTACAATGAGCAGTTCTTC. Translated: CASSLNRGPYNEQFF.

The chain combines TRBV5-1 with TRBJ2-7; D might be TRBD2 (6 bases). Trimming took off 5 bases at V and 0 bases at J, with 15 bases between the two ends. Germline V gives CDR1 SGHRS, CDR2 YFSETQ. The CDR3 consists of 15 residues. This CDR3 is CASSEGTPSSYEQYF. The DNA of the CDR3 is TGCGCCAGCAGTGAGGGGACTCCGAGCTCCTACGAGCAGTACTTC.

The V gene is TRBV6-1, the J gene TRBJ1-2; 8 bases align to TRBD1. This CDR3 is 17 amino acids long. Trimming at V came to 4 bases and at J to 6 bases, leaving 16 bases not matched to a gene. Per the germline V gene, CDR1 is MNHNS and CDR2 is SASEGT. The CDR3 is CASSARNRGYDYDGYTF. The CDR3 region has the DNA TGTGCCAGCAGTGCTCGGAACAGGGGGTACGACTATGATGGCTACACCTTC.

This sequence joins TRBV9 and TRBJ2-6; the D gene is possibly TRBD1 (6 bases). The V gene's germline CDR1 is SGDLS and CDR2 YYNGEE. The V gene lost 0 bases and the J gene lost 2 bases, with 9 bases spanning the gap. This CDR3 has 16 amino acids. Here the CDR3 DNA reads TGTGCCAGCAGCGTAGGAGAGGGGGCTGGGGCCAACGTCCTGACTTTC. The encoded protein is CASSVGEGAGANVLTF.

This chain links TRBV24-1 with TRBJ2-1; TRBD2 aligns across 9 bases. This CDR3 has 20 amino acids. Germline lookup yields CDR1 KGHDR and CDR2 SFDVKD. Trimming at V came to 4 bases and at J to 0 bases, leaving 15 bases not matched to a gene. This CDR3 is CATSDPAGGGGESSYNEQFF. The CDR3 nucleotides read TGTGCCACCAGTGACCCCGCGGGGGGCGGGGGGGAAAGCTCCTACAATGAGCAGTTCTTC.

As concerns this clone: The identical CDR3 is also encoded by other nucleotide sequences in the sample. The J gene is TRBJ1-5, the V gene TRBV7-2; D is perhaps TRBD1 (5 bases). From germline, CDR1 is SGHTA and CDR2 FQGNSA. The CDR3 has 14 amino acids. The V end was cut by 0 bases, the J end by 6 bases, with 9 bases between. The CDR3 spells CASSLAGGGQPQHF. The CDR3 bases are TGTGCCAGCAGCTTAGCTGGGGGAGGTCAGCCCCAGCATTTT.

The chain links TRBV5-4 to TRBJ1-2; D possibly corresponds to TRBD1 (6 bases). This CDR3 is built from 14 residues. Germline V gene lookup returns CDR1 SGHNT and CDR2 YYREEE (reference sequence). The ends were cut back, 0 bases at V and 5 bases at J, with 11 bases in the middle. The CDR3 is CASSLVGQGYGYTF. The CDR3 DNA follows: TGTGCCAGCAGCTTGGTAGGCCAGGGGTATGGCTACACCTTC.

The chain links TRBV19 to TRBJ2-3; 10 bases line up with TRBD1. Germline values: CDR1 LNHDA, CDR2 SQIVND (reference sequence). The CDR3 consists of 15 residues. V lost 1 base and J lost 6; bases outside the gene matches: 4. The CDR3 DNA reads as TGTGCCAGTAGTATAGCCGGGACAGGGGCGGATACGCAGTATTTT. This encodes CASSIAGTGADTQYF.

V gene TRBV11-3 combines with J gene TRBJ1-1, with D uncertain. Trimming removed 2 bases at V and 6 bases at J, with 10 bases between. The length of the CDR3 is 13 residues. Germline lookup yields CDR1 SGHNT and CDR2 YENEEA. In nucleotides, the CDR3 is TGTGCCAGCAGCTTAATGGAGGGATCTGAAGCTTTCTTT. This gives the protein CASSLMEGSEAFF.

The chain has TRBV7-9 and TRBJ2-1; 9 bases agree with TRBD1. Germline CDR1 is SEHNR and CDR2 is FQNEAQ (reference sequence). V gave up 5 bases and J gave up 5 bases; unmatched junction bases: 10. This CDR3 contains 16 residues. The DNA for the CDR3 is TGTGCCAGCAGCATCCCGACAGGGGGTCCGAACAATGAGCAGTTCTTC. Its translation is CASSIPTGGPNNEQFF.

This rearrangement joins TRBV19 to TRBJ1-2; D might be TRBD1 (5 bases). This CDR3 region has 14 residues. Per the germline V gene, CDR1 is LNHDA and CDR2 is SQIVND (reference sequence). V was pared by 7 bases and J by 5 bases, with 17 bases between. Here the CDR3 reads CASTQTAGPYGYTF. The CDR3 DNA reads TGTGCCAGTACGCAGACAGCTGGCCCGTATGGCTACACCTTC.

V and J are TRBV19 and TRBJ2-1, with 8 bases matching TRBD2. The CDR3 spans 14 residues. CDR1 and CDR2 from the germline V gene are LNHDA and SQIVND (reference sequence). V lost 7 bases and J lost 8; bases outside the gene matches: 10. CDR3 in DNA: TGTGCCAGTATCGGGACTAGTCGGAGGGATGAGCAGTTCTTC. This translates into CASIGTSRRDEQFF.

V usage is TRBV9 and J usage is TRBJ2-2; 10 nucleotides align to TRBD2. The junction had 0 bases not matched to a gene; V was cut back by 1 base and J by 3 bases. The length of the CDR3 is 15 residues. The germline CDR1 and CDR2 sequences are SGDLS and YYNGEE. CDR3 sequence: CASSVLAGDTGELFF. CDR3 sequence (DNA): TGTGCCAGCAGCGTACTAGCGGGGGACACCGGGGAGCTGTTTTTT.

This clone occurred once. The genes are TRBV3-1 (or the pseudogene TRBV3-2) and TRBJ2-2; 7 nucleotides line up with TRBD1. Germline V lookup: CDR1 LGHDT, CDR2 YNNKEL (reference sequence). V was pared by 2 bases and J by 3 bases, with 9 bases of the junction left unmatched. The CDR3 sequence is 17 residues long. The CDR3 DNA follows: TGTGCCAGCAGCCAAAGGAGACAGGGAGAATACACCGGGGAGCTGTTTTTT. Protein: CASSQRRQGEYTGELFF.

The rearrangement links TRBV19 to TRBJ1-5; D not certain. The germline V gene encodes CDR1 LNHDA and CDR2 SQIVND (reference sequence). Trimming pared 1 base from V and 5 bases from J, leaving 3 bases between. The CDR3 sequence is 12 residues long. CDR3 amino acids: CASSIVDQPQHF. CDR3 nucleotides: TGTGCCAGTAGTATAGTCGATCAGCCCCAGCATTTT.

V is TRBV4-1 and J is TRBJ1-1; 9 bases map to TRBD1. V lost 2 bases and J lost 2; bases outside the gene matches: 3. The CDR3 extends over 15 amino acids. Germline CDR1 MGHRA, CDR2 YSYEKL. CDR3 in DNA: TGCGCCAGCAGCCAAACAGGGGGCTTAAACACTGAAGCTTTCTTT. This translates into CASSQTGGLNTEAFF.

V usage is TRBV7-2 and J usage is TRBJ1-1; tentative D call: TRBD1 (5 bases). Germline-derived CDR1 and CDR2 are SGHTA and FQGNSA. The CDR3 is made up of 13 amino acids. V was pared by 4 bases and J by 5 bases, with 11 bases between. CDR3 amino acids: CASSYRMGTEAFF. In nucleotides, the CDR3 is TGTGCCAGCAGCTACAGGATGGGGACTGAAGCTTTCTTT.

In its sample, this clone was seen a few times. CDR3 nucleotide sequence: TGTGCCAGCAGTGGGAGGAGGGGAGAGACCCAGTACTTC. Translating gives CASSGRRGETQYF. This chain connects TRBV7-3 to TRBJ2-5; possibly TRBD2 for D (6 bases). The CDR3 loop spans 13 amino acids. Germline CDR1 is SGHTA and CDR2 is FQGTGA. The germline V and J ends were trimmed by 6 bases and 4 bases, with 12 bases remaining between them. Full variable domain (outside the CDR3, taken from reference TRBV7-3 and TRBJ2-5): GAGVSQTPSNKVTEKGKYVELRCDPISGHTALYWYRQSLGQGPEFLIYFQGTGAADDSGLPNDRFFAVRPEGSVSTLKIQRTERGDSAVYLCASSGRRGETQYFGPGTRLLVL.